This TCR beta chain derives from a study of human T cells and chemical hapten exposure. V dropped 3 bases and J dropped 5 bases, with 11 bases sitting between them. The CDR3 is 14 residues long. CDR1 is MGHRA, CDR2 YSYEKL, per germline. Judged by abundance, this clonotype is medium-sized (0.01 to 0.1%). TCRdb recomputed calls from the RACE reads with MiXCR, one row per CDR3 protein. The sample carries 38,000 or so distinct CDR3 sequences, less than 9% recorded once. This sample's time point: pre-sensitization, week 0. Specified treatment: therapeutic diphenylcyclopropenone sensitization with weekly scalp DPC.

This TCR came from a woman in her fifties or sixties with alopecia areata. Some clones in this sample may be carry-over from other donors' samples. The V gene is TRBV4-1, the J gene TRBJ1-5; tentative D call: TRBD1 (5 bases). The sequencing here drew on whole blood, taken in connection with sensitization to the hapten diphenylcyclopropenone (DPC). As DNA, the CDR3 is TGCGCCAGCAGCCAGGGTCTGGGACATCAGCCCCAGCATTTT. Translating gives CASSQGLGHQPQHF.